This T cell receptor (beta chain) was captured by sequencing in a study of T cells in Graves' hyperthyroidism and ophthalmopathy. Study background: Initial diagnosis, before any treatment, was when peripheral blood was collected. Points from the study as a whole: Within blood appeared most thyroid clonotypes that had expanded above 0.001. From stable hyperthyroidism, ophthalmopathy was separated by a 13 V-J model.

This clonotype was seen only a few times. Its antigen is still unknown. Clinical symptoms, serum thyroxine and TRAb, thyroid ultrasound and orbital computed tomography together formed the diagnostic basis. This CDR3 has 14 residues. The germline gives CDR1 KGHSH, CDR2 LQKENI. V lost 6 bases, J lost 9 bases, and 10 bases stayed unmatched. What was amplified from RNA transcripts were TCR beta CDR3 regions. The study used the HTBI primer set for a first-round RT-PCR of the TCR CDR3. Using its own MiXCR run on the multiplex PCR reads, TCRdb lists one record per CDR3 protein. The table has about 480,000 distinct CDR3 sequences, roughly 14% seen once; the top ten hold less than 20%.

The chain uses TRBV18 and TRBJ2-1, with 8 bases fitting TRBD2. This receptor was obtained from a woman under 30 with Graves' hyperthyroidism. Sequencing was performed on blood. The CDR3 nucleotides are TGTGCCAGCTCCACCACGGGGGGGACGGGTGAGCAGTTCTTC. Protein sequence: CASSTTGGTGEQFF.